This TCR beta chain stems from a study of blood T cell repertoires in COVID-19. Study as a whole: Sites across the United States, Italy and Spain contributed samples from acute and convalescent COVID-19. The cDNA or gDNA used as material had been derived from T cells, B-cell-depleted T cells, or PBMCs.

V lost 0 bases to trimming and J lost 4 bases, with 18 bases between them. Germline assignment: CDR1 GTSNPN and CDR2 SVGIG (reference sequence). The CDR3 extends over 16 amino acids. In the source study's methods: Reference gene primers were amplified, and this amplification served to estimate nucleated cell counts. TCRdb's copy holds only in-frame clones and misses some; the assay was immunoSEQ multiplex PCR. The V and J calls and the clone size are those of that table, but D and trimming were determined from the DNA. This table has 200,000 to 300,000 clones, roughly 86% appearing once. Sequencing was done on a sample of peripheral blood. The clonotype was recovered from a woman aged 55-69 years with COVID-19, enrolled during active disease. This chain uses TRBV30 with TRBJ1-1, with D possibly being TRBD1 (5 bases). The CDR3 sequence is CAWSVRRGAGGTEAFF. DNA for the CDR3: TGTGCCTGGAGTGTGCGCCGTGGGGCGGGAGGCACTGAAGCTTTCTTT.